These T cell receptor beta chains were read from a single sample in a study of blood T cell repertoires in COVID-19. Only in-frame clones appear in the TCRdb table, and some are missing; sequencing was by immunoSEQ multiplex PCR. Of around 80,000 clones listed, approximately 86% are singletons. The sample consisted of peripheral blood. The receptors derive from an elderly man with active or convalescent COVID-19. Both conserved end residues are part of each CDR3. A D gene is named only where the DNA matches it firmly. The size entry is marked missing in some rows and otherwise reads once, few, many or a size class.

abundance: .; d_gene: TRBD1; j_gene: TRBJ2-3; v_gene: TRBV19; CDR3nt: TGTGCCAGTAGTGTATCTGGGACAGGGAAAGATACGCAGTATTTT; CDR3aa: CASSVSGTGKDTQYF
abundance: once; d_gene: TRBD1; j_gene: TRBJ2-3; v_gene: TRBV28; CDR3nt: TGTGCCAGCAGGGAACAGGGGGACAATACGCAGTATTTT; CDR3aa: CASREQGDNTQYF
abundance: .; d_gene: .; j_gene: TRBJ1-2; v_gene: TRBV3-1/TRBV3-2; CDR3nt: TGTGCCAGCAGCCAAGGGGCAGATGGCTACACCTTC; CDR3aa: CASSQGADGYTF
abundance: .; d_gene: TRBD2; j_gene: TRBJ2-2; v_gene: TRBV7-3; CDR3nt: TGTGCCAGCAGCTTACAAGCGGGAGGGCTGATCACCGGGGAGCTGTTTTTT; CDR3aa: CASSLQAGGLITGELFF
abundance: once; d_gene: TRBD1; j_gene: TRBJ2-5; v_gene: TRBV3-1/TRBV3-2; CDR3nt: TGTGCCAGCAGCCGGCGGGACAGGGCTTGGGTAGAGACCCAGTACTTC; CDR3aa: CASSRRDRAWVETQYF
abundance: few; d_gene: .; j_gene: TRBJ1-5; v_gene: TRBV3-1/TRBV3-2; CDR3nt: TGTGCCAGCAGCCTAGGACAGATAGGTCAGCCCCAGCATTTT; CDR3aa: CASSLGQIGQPQHF
abundance: .; d_gene: .; j_gene: TRBJ1-4; v_gene: TRBV18; CDR3nt: TGTGCCAGCTCACCACGTTCGAGTCTGGGGCAAACTAATGAAAAACTGTTTTTT; CDR3aa: CASSPRSSLGQTNEKLFF
abundance: .; d_gene: TRBD1; j_gene: TRBJ2-3; v_gene: TRBV10-3; CDR3nt: TGTGCCATCAGTGAGGGACAGGGGGAAACGCAGTATTTT; CDR3aa: CAISEGQGETQYF
abundance: .; d_gene: .; j_gene: TRBJ1-5; v_gene: TRBV6-5; CDR3nt: TGTGCCAGCAGTTACGACAGTTTTGGTCAGCCCCAGCATTTT; CDR3aa: CASSYDSFGQPQHF
abundance: few; d_gene: .; j_gene: TRBJ1-4; v_gene: TRBV11-3; CDR3nt: TGTGCCAGCAGCTTATTCGGGGGGAGCGATGAAAAACTGTTTTTT; CDR3aa: CASSLFGGSDEKLFF
abundance: .; d_gene: .; j_gene: TRBJ2-3; v_gene: TRBV10-1; CDR3nt: TGCGCCAGCAGTTCCGGGACACTAAGCACAGATACGCAGTATTTT; CDR3aa: CASSSGTLSTDTQYF
abundance: .; d_gene: .; j_gene: TRBJ1-2; v_gene: TRBV5-1; CDR3nt: TGCGCCAGCAGCTTGTCCAGAAATAACTATGGCTACACCTTC; CDR3aa: CASSLSRNNYGYTF
abundance: few; d_gene: TRBD1; j_gene: TRBJ2-2; v_gene: TRBV19; CDR3nt: TGTGCCAGTAGTAAAGGGACAGGGGGTATCGGGGAGCTGTTTTTT; CDR3aa: CASSKGTGGIGELFF
abundance: few; d_gene: .; j_gene: TRBJ1-2; v_gene: TRBV5-1; CDR3nt: TGCGCCAGCAGCTTGGCCAAGGCGGAGATCTATGGCTACACCTTC; CDR3aa: CASSLAKAEIYGYTF
abundance: once; d_gene: .; j_gene: TRBJ2-1; v_gene: TRBV11-3; CDR3nt: TGTGCCAGCAGCTCCCAGCAGACTAGGAATGAGCAGTTCTTC; CDR3aa: CASSSQQTRNEQFF
abundance: .; d_gene: TRBD2; j_gene: TRBJ2-3; v_gene: TRBV7-2; CDR3nt: TGTGCCAGCAGCTTACTGACTAGCGGGAGTGATACGCAGTATTTT; CDR3aa: CASSLLTSGSDTQYF
abundance: .; d_gene: .; j_gene: TRBJ2-5; v_gene: TRBV5-5; CDR3nt: TGTGCCAGCAGCTTGGCTACGCAAACAGGTGGATCACAAGAGACCCAGTACTTC; CDR3aa: CASSLATQTGGSQETQYF
abundance: .; d_gene: .; j_gene: TRBJ1-1; v_gene: TRBV15; CDR3nt: TGTGCCACCAGCAGAGAGGTGACAGGGAACACTGAAGCTTTCTTT; CDR3aa: CATSREVTGNTEAFF
abundance: once; d_gene: .; j_gene: TRBJ1-5; v_gene: TRBV2; CDR3nt: TGTGCCAGCAGGGGTCGGGGGTATAGCAATCAGCCCCAGCATTTT; CDR3aa: CASRGRGYSNQPQHF
abundance: .; d_gene: TRBD1; j_gene: TRBJ2-1; v_gene: TRBV27; CDR3nt: TGTGCCAGCAGCCGGGACAGGGGAGGCGGCGGGACTCTCTACAATGAGCAGTTCTTC; CDR3aa: CASSRDRGGGGTLYNEQFF
abundance: .; d_gene: .; j_gene: TRBJ1-6; v_gene: TRBV6-5; CDR3nt: TGTGCCAGCAGACAAGGGGGGGGCGGGAATTCACCCCTCCACTTT; CDR3aa: CASRQGGGGNSPLHF
abundance: .; d_gene: .; j_gene: TRBJ1-4; v_gene: TRBV19; CDR3nt: TGTGCCAGTAGTAATCCAGGGAATAATGAAAAACTGTTTTTT; CDR3aa: CASSNPGNNEKLFF
abundance: .; d_gene: .; j_gene: TRBJ2-1; v_gene: TRBV5-1; CDR3nt: TGCGCCAGCAGCCCCGCGAGTGGGAGTGGGAACAATGAGCAGTTCTTC; CDR3aa: CASSPASGSGNNEQFF
abundance: .; d_gene: TRBD2; j_gene: TRBJ2-1; v_gene: TRBV5-1; CDR3nt: TGCGCCAGCAGCGTGGGACTAGCGGGGAACAATGAGCAGTTCTTC; CDR3aa: CASSVGLAGNNEQFF
abundance: .; d_gene: .; j_gene: TRBJ1-5; v_gene: TRBV2; CDR3nt: TGTGCCAGCAGTGACCAGGGCGGCAATCAGCCCCAGCATTTT; CDR3aa: CASSDQGGNQPQHF
abundance: once; d_gene: .; j_gene: TRBJ2-5; v_gene: TRBV5-1; CDR3nt: TGCGCCAGCAGCTTAACAGGGGAGGCGACCCAGTACTTC; CDR3aa: CASSLTGEATQYF
abundance: once; d_gene: TRBD1; j_gene: TRBJ2-5; v_gene: TRBV29-1; CDR3nt: TGCAGCGTTGACGTGGGACAGGGTATGTCGGCCCAGTACTTC; CDR3aa: CSVDVGQGMSAQYF
abundance: .; d_gene: .; j_gene: TRBJ1-6; v_gene: TRBV6-5; CDR3nt: TGTGCCAGTATGGGTGGGGACACCAATAATTCACCCCTCCACTTT; CDR3aa: CASMGGDTNNSPLHF
abundance: few; d_gene: TRBD1; j_gene: TRBJ1-2; v_gene: TRBV6-1; CDR3nt: TGTGCCAGCAGTGACGACAGGGAAGGAGTCTATGGCTACACCTTC; CDR3aa: CASSDDREGVYGYTF
abundance: .; d_gene: TRBD1; j_gene: TRBJ2-4; v_gene: TRBV5-6; CDR3nt: TGTGCCAGCAGCTACAGGGGCGCCAAAAACATTCAGTACTTC; CDR3aa: CASSYRGAKNIQYF
abundance: once; d_gene: TRBD1; j_gene: TRBJ1-1; v_gene: TRBV7-9; CDR3nt: TGTGCCAGCAGCCGTGGACAGGGTAGCACTGAAGCTTTCTTT; CDR3aa: CASSRGQGSTEAFF
abundance: once; d_gene: TRBD1; j_gene: TRBJ2-3; v_gene: TRBV24-1; CDR3nt: TGTGCCACCAGTGATCCCGGACAGGACCCCACAGATACGCAGTATTTT; CDR3aa: CATSDPGQDPTDTQYF
abundance: .; d_gene: TRBD1; j_gene: TRBJ2-1; v_gene: TRBV7-8; CDR3nt: TGTGCCAGCAGCTTCGGGCAGGGGGCAAACGATGAGCAGTTCTTC; CDR3aa: CASSFGQGANDEQFF
abundance: .; d_gene: .; j_gene: TRBJ1-4; v_gene: TRBV4-1; CDR3nt: TGCGCCAGCACCCACAGGCTTAATGAAAAACTGTTTTTT; CDR3aa: CASTHRLNEKLFF
abundance: .; d_gene: .; j_gene: TRBJ1-6; v_gene: TRBV5-1; CDR3nt: TGCGCCAGCAGCTTAGCCGGGAGGATGGAAGATTCACCCCTCCACTTT; CDR3aa: CASSLAGRMEDSPLHF
abundance: .; d_gene: .; j_gene: TRBJ2-2; v_gene: TRBV7-2; CDR3nt: TGTGCCAGCAGCTTAGATTCAGGGCCCGGGGAGCTGTTTTTT; CDR3aa: CASSLDSGPGELFF
abundance: .; d_gene: TRBD1; j_gene: TRBJ2-6; v_gene: TRBV28; CDR3nt: TGTGCCAGCAGTGAACGGCAGGGGGCAAACGCTGGGGCCAACGTCCTGACTTTC; CDR3aa: CASSERQGANAGANVLTF
abundance: .; d_gene: .; j_gene: TRBJ1-5; v_gene: TRBV19; CDR3nt: TGTGCCAGTAGTATGGCAGTCCATCAGCCCCAGCATTTT; CDR3aa: CASSMAVHQPQHF
abundance: .; d_gene: TRBD1; j_gene: TRBJ2-1; v_gene: TRBV6-6; CDR3nt: TGTGCCAGCAGTGCCCTTGGACAGGGTTTCGATGAGCAGTTCTTC; CDR3aa: CASSALGQGFDEQFF
abundance: once; d_gene: TRBD1; j_gene: TRBJ1-5; v_gene: TRBV19; CDR3nt: TGTGCCAGTAGTATAGGCTCGACAGGGATAAGCAATCAGCCCCAGCATTTT; CDR3aa: CASSIGSTGISNQPQHF
abundance: .; d_gene: TRBD1; j_gene: TRBJ2-1; v_gene: TRBV3-1/TRBV3-2; CDR3nt: TGTGCCAGCAGCGCAAGATGGGGGACAGGGTCAGCGGAGCAGTTCTTC; CDR3aa: CASSARWGTGSAEQFF
abundance: .; d_gene: TRBD2; j_gene: TRBJ2-1; v_gene: TRBV6-6; CDR3nt: TGTGCCAGCAGTTACTATAGCGGGAGGGACAATGAGCAGTTCTTC; CDR3aa: CASSYYSGRDNEQFF
abundance: once; d_gene: .; j_gene: TRBJ1-1; v_gene: TRBV18; CDR3nt: TGTGCCAGCTCAGCGGACGCCCGGGAGACTGAAGCTTTCTTT; CDR3aa: CASSADARETEAFF
abundance: .; d_gene: TRBD2; j_gene: TRBJ2-6; v_gene: TRBV5-1; CDR3nt: TGCGCCAGCAGCTTGAATGCGGGGGACTCTGGGGCCAACGTCCTGACTTTC; CDR3aa: CASSLNAGDSGANVLTF
abundance: .; d_gene: TRBD2; j_gene: TRBJ2-1; v_gene: TRBV4-1; CDR3nt: TGCGCCAGCAGCCAGACTAGCGGGAGTATTTATGAGCAGTTCTTC; CDR3aa: CASSQTSGSIYEQFF
abundance: .; d_gene: TRBD1; j_gene: TRBJ2-6; v_gene: TRBV7-9; CDR3nt: TGTGCCAGCAGCTGGGGGACAGGACGCTCTGGGGCCAACGTCCTGACTTTC; CDR3aa: CASSWGTGRSGANVLTF
abundance: .; d_gene: .; j_gene: TRBJ2-3; v_gene: TRBV5-1; CDR3nt: TGCGCCAGCAGCAGACAGGAGAGCACAGATACGCAGTATTTT; CDR3aa: CASSRQESTDTQYF
abundance: .; d_gene: .; j_gene: TRBJ2-3; v_gene: TRBV10-2; CDR3nt: TGCGCCAGCATATCGACCGGCGGGGCACAGGTAGATACGCAGTATTTT; CDR3aa: CASISTGGAQVDTQYF
abundance: once; d_gene: .; j_gene: TRBJ2-2; v_gene: TRBV7-8; CDR3nt: TGTGCCAGCAGCTCACGAGGCCTAGCGTTGGACACCGGGGAGCTGTTTTTT; CDR3aa: CASSSRGLALDTGELFF
abundance: .; d_gene: .; j_gene: TRBJ1-3; v_gene: TRBV18; CDR3nt: TGTGCCAGCTCACCAAAAGGGGATGGAAACACCATATATTTT; CDR3aa: CASSPKGDGNTIYF
abundance: .; d_gene: TRBD2; j_gene: TRBJ2-1; v_gene: TRBV13; CDR3nt: TGTGCCAGCAGCTTAATCGGACTAGCGACTTACAATGAGCAGTTCTTC; CDR3aa: CASSLIGLATYNEQFF
abundance: once; d_gene: .; j_gene: TRBJ2-2; v_gene: TRBV29-1; CDR3nt: TGCAGCGTCGGGACAAATCCCACCGGGGAGCTGTTTTTT; CDR3aa: CSVGTNPTGELFF
abundance: .; d_gene: .; j_gene: TRBJ1-1; v_gene: TRBV18; CDR3nt: TGTGCCAGCTCCCCGACATCCTTCAACTTGAACACTGAAGCTTTCTTT; CDR3aa: CASSPTSFNLNTEAFF
abundance: .; d_gene: TRBD1; j_gene: TRBJ2-1; v_gene: TRBV6-5; CDR3nt: TGTGCCAGCAGTTCGACAGGGGGCTCCTACAATGAGCAGTTCTTC; CDR3aa: CASSSTGGSYNEQFF
abundance: .; d_gene: .; j_gene: TRBJ1-2; v_gene: TRBV6-1; CDR3nt: TGTGCCAGCAGTGAAGCGCTTCGTGGGGAGCCTAACTATGGCTACACCTTC; CDR3aa: CASSEALRGEPNYGYTF
abundance: .; d_gene: TRBD1; j_gene: TRBJ2-5; v_gene: TRBV11-3; CDR3nt: TGTGCCAGCCGAGGGACAGGCGAGACCCAGTACTTC; CDR3aa: CASRGTGETQYF
abundance: .; d_gene: TRBD1; j_gene: TRBJ1-1; v_gene: TRBV6-5; CDR3nt: TGTGCCAGCACCCCTAGGACAGGGAGCTCTGAAGCTTTCTTT; CDR3aa: CASTPRTGSSEAFF